This T cell receptor (beta chain) is drawn from a study of T cell changes during pregnancy in multiple sclerosis. Assay: immunoSEQ multiplex PCR; the TCRdb copy retains only in-frame clones and omits some. The repertoire holds more than 25,000 clones, with approximately 91% as singletons. The germline V gene encodes CDR1 LNHNV and CDR2 YYDKDF (reference sequence). The CDR3 has 13 residues. V dropped 5 bases and J dropped 2 bases, with 10 bases sitting between them. The sequences come from CD8+ T cells from peripheral blood mononuclear cells, collected after pregnancy. The chain carries TRBV15 and TRBJ2-7; D is possibly TRBD2 (6 bases). This sequence was found in a female donor with multiple sclerosis, enrolled in a pregnancy study. CDR3 in amino acids: CATSQAGTYEQYF. For the CDR3, the DNA is TGTGCCACCAGCCAGGCGGGGACCTACGAGCAGTACTTC.